These 20 T cell receptor beta chains were all obtained from the same sample, sequenced in a study of CD8+ T cells in alopecia areata. cDNA reverse transcribed from extracted RNA served as the sequencing template. Method: immunoSEQ multiplex PCR; TCRdb's copy keeps in-frame clones and lacks some. The sample contains 160,000 or so clones, more than 45% of which appear only once. Sequencing used CD8+ T cells sorted from blood, obtained at week 0. All receptors derive from a human donor with alopecia areata.

This clone was detected a few times. J is TRBJ2-3 and V is TRBV7-3; unclear D gene. CDR3 length: 15 amino acids. V was pared by 6 bases and J by 0 bases, with 13 bases between. Germline CDR1 is SGHTA and CDR2 is FQGTGA. DNA for the CDR3: TGTGCCAGCAGTCCGTCCGGCGGAAGCACAGATACGCAGTATTTT. Protein sequence: CASSPSGGSTDTQYF.

CDR3 in amino acids: CASSSARQLYEQYF. The CDR3 nucleotides read TGTGCCAGCAGCTCGGCGAGGCAACTCTACGAGCAGTACTTC. This sequence joins TRBV5-6 and TRBJ2-7; D gene ambiguous. The CDR3 spans 14 residues. CDR1 is SGHDT and CDR2 is YYEEEE in the germline V gene. V was pared by 3 bases and J by 3 bases, with 13 bases between.

The chain couples TRBV30 to TRBJ1-1; no clear D gene. V gave up 0 bases and J gave up 3 bases, with 8 bases separating them. Germline assignment: CDR1 GTSNPN and CDR2 SVGIG (reference sequence). The CDR3 length is 13 residues. The DNA of the CDR3 is TGTGCCTGGAGTGTAATCATTGACACTGAAGCTTTCTTT. Protein product: CAWSVIIDTEAFF.

V and J are TRBV27 and TRBJ2-5, with 10 bases identical to TRBD1. The CDR3 loop spans 16 amino acids. The V and J ends lost 5 bases and 0 bases, in that order; junction bases with no gene match: 6. Per germline, CDR1 MNHEY and CDR2 SMNVEV (reference sequence). The CDR3 sequence is CASSPTGTGDQETQYF. In DNA form, the CDR3 reads TGTGCCAGCAGTCCGACCGGGACAGGGGACCAAGAGACCCAGTACTTC.

The table lists this clone with a count of one. The chain joins TRBV5-6 to TRBJ1-1; the D gene is possibly TRBD1 (6 bases). V lost 2 bases and J lost 0, with 14 bases in between. The germline V gene encodes CDR1 SGHDT and CDR2 YYEEEE. The CDR3 contains 16 residues. In DNA form, the CDR3 reads TGTGCCAGCAGCTTTGGGACATTGGGAGTGAACACTGAAGCTTTCTTT. It yields the protein CASSFGTLGVNTEAFF. The full variable domain, with the rest looked up from reference TRBV5-6 and TRBJ1-1, is DAGVTQSPTHLIKTRGQQVTLRCSPKSGHDTVSWYQQALGQGPQFIFQYYEEEERQRGNFPDRFSGHQFPNYSSELNVNALLLGDSALYLCASSFGTLGVNTEAFFGQGTRLTVV.

This clone was counted between two and nine times. This rearrangement joins TRBV7-8 to TRBJ1-6; 10 bases are a match to TRBD1. Germline V gene sequence: CDR1 SGHVS, CDR2 FQNEAQ. There are 13 residues in the CDR3. V was pared by 5 bases and J by 13 bases, with 5 bases of the junction left unmatched. The CDR3 here is CASSEGQGRPLHF. Here the CDR3 DNA reads TGTGCCAGCAGCGAGGGACAGGGGAGGCCCCTCCACTTT. The full variable domain, with the rest looked up from reference TRBV7-8 and TRBJ1-6, is GAGVSQSPRYKVAKRGQDVALRCDPISGHVSLFWYQQALGQGPEFLTYFQNEAQLDKSGLPSDRFFAERPEGSVSTLKIQRTQQEDSAVYLCASSEGQGRPLHFGNGTRLTVT.

The chain links TRBV25-1 to TRBJ1-5; TRBD1 agrees at 9 bases. V was pared by 0 bases and J by 5 bases, with 5 bases of the junction left unmatched. The CDR3 runs to 16 residues. Germline loops: CDR1 MGHDK, CDR2 SYGVNS. The CDR3 is CASSEYGDRVDQPQHF. DNA for the CDR3: TGTGCCAGCAGTGAATATGGGGACAGGGTTGATCAGCCCCAGCATTTT. The full variable domain, in which reference TRBV25-1 and TRBJ1-5 provide the parts outside the CDR3, is EADIYQTPRYLVIGTGKKITLECSQTMGHDKMYWYQQDPGMELHLIHYSYGVNSTEKGDLSSESTVSRIRTEHFPLTLESARPSHTSQYLCASSEYGDRVDQPQHFGDGTRLSIL.

The rearrangement links TRBV9 to TRBJ2-2; tentative D call: TRBD2 (5 bases). There are 14 residues in the CDR3. Germline V lookup: CDR1 SGDLS, CDR2 YYNGEE. Between the trimmed V and J ends, which lost 3 bases and 11 bases, there was a span of 17 bases. For the CDR3, the DNA is TGTGCCAGCAGCGCTGGTTATTCGGGGTACGAGCTGTTTTTT. It is translated as CASSAGYSGYELFF.

This rearrangement joins TRBV2 to TRBJ2-7; D is possibly TRBD1 or TRBD2 (6 bases each). V lost 5 bases and J 7 bases, leaving 21 bases between the germline ends. The V gene's germline CDR1 is SNHLY and CDR2 FYNNEI. The CDR3 sequence is 15 residues long. The CDR3 is CASSIQRAGAGEQYF. The DNA for the CDR3 is TGTGCCAGCAGTATCCAAAGAGCAGGGGCGGGGGAGCAGTACTTC.

This chain uses TRBV30 with TRBJ1-4; no clear D. The length of the CDR3 is 12 residues. CDR1 GTSNPN and CDR2 SVGIG come from the germline V gene (reference sequence). V dropped 4 bases and J dropped 7 bases, with 10 bases sitting between them. CDR3 loop: CAWTDQSEKLFF. As DNA, the CDR3 is TGTGCCTGGACTGATCAAAGTGAAAAACTGTTTTTT.

There are a few counts of this clone. The genes are TRBV28 and TRBJ1-2; D unclear. The CDR3 is 13 residues long. Germline V gene sequence: CDR1 MDHEN, CDR2 SYDVKM. V was cut by 4 bases and J by 5 bases, with 11 bases left in between. The CDR3 DNA reads TGTGCCAGCAGTTCGCCAGGCCGGTATGGCTACACCTTC. Its protein product is CASSSPGRYGYTF.

V is TRBV4-3 and J is TRBJ2-7, with D maybe TRBD1 (6 bases). CDR1 is LGHNA and CDR2 is YSLEER in the germline V gene. The V gene lost 1 base and the J gene lost 6 bases, with 16 bases spanning the gap. This CDR3 comprises 15 residues. This CDR3 reads CASSQGRGRGGEQYF. CDR3 bases: TGCGCCAGCAGCCAAGGTCGGGGACGAGGGGGCGAGCAGTACTTC.

The V call is TRBV11-2, the J call TRBJ2-7, with D possibly being TRBD1 (6 bases). The CDR3 runs to 13 residues. Germline V gene sequence: CDR1 SGHAT, CDR2 FQNNGV. V was pared by 4 bases and J by 4 bases, with 11 bases between. This CDR3 reads CASSSGQFYEQYF. The CDR3 region has the DNA TGTGCCAGCAGCTCCGGACAGTTTTACGAGCAGTACTTC.

The rearrangement links TRBV4-1 to TRBJ2-1; 12 bases line up with TRBD2. Trimming removed 1 base from V and 8 bases from J; junction bases left unmatched: 9. CDR3 length equals 17 residues. From germline, CDR1 is MGHRA and CDR2 YSYEKL. In nucleotides, the CDR3 is TGCGCCAGCAGCCAAGCCGATCTAGCGGGGGGGCACGATGAGCAGTTCTTC. Residues: CASSQADLAGGHDEQFF.

The rearrangement joins TRBV19 to TRBJ2-3; 7 bases agree with TRBD2. CDR1 and CDR2 from the germline V gene are LNHDA and SQIVND (reference sequence). This CDR3 spans 13 amino acids. The CDR3 sequence is CAAGRSSTDTQYF. In nucleotides, the CDR3 is TGTGCAGCGGGGCGATCTAGCACAGATACGCAGTATTTT.

The rearrangement joins TRBV27 to TRBJ1-2; D remains unclear. Germline V gene lookup returns CDR1 MNHEY and CDR2 SMNVEV (reference sequence). V lost 6 bases and J lost 6, with 14 bases in between. CDR3 length: 13 amino acids. The CDR3 here is CASSPDGVDGYTF. The CDR3 bases are TGTGCCAGCAGCCCCGACGGGGTTGATGGCTACACCTTC.

The chain carries TRBV19 and TRBJ1-2; no clear D gene. V lost 5 bases, J lost 5 bases, and 15 bases lay in between. This CDR3 contains 14 residues. Germline assignment: CDR1 LNHDA and CDR2 SQIVND (reference sequence). For the CDR3, the DNA is TGTGCCAGTAGTTTTATATCCGAAGGGTATGGCTACACCTTC. It translates to CASSFISEGYGYTF.

In this sample, this clone turned up a few times. This sequence joins TRBV10-3 and TRBJ1-1; no clear D. Trimming stripped 3 bases from V and 3 bases from J, with 8 bases between. Germline CDR1 ENHRY, CDR2 SYGVKD. The CDR3 runs to 13 residues. CDR3 sequence reads: CAISDTLYTEAFF. CDR3 coding DNA: TGTGCCATCAGTGACACACTATACACTGAAGCTTTCTTT.

This clone was detected once. The V gene is TRBV4-1, the J gene TRBJ2-3, with D possibly matching TRBD2 (5 bases). The CDR3 has 17 residues. V was trimmed by 2 bases and J by 1 base, leaving 16 bases between them. The germline gives CDR1 MGHRA, CDR2 YSYEKL. The CDR3 sequence is CASSQIPAAGRTDTQYF. CDR3 nucleotide sequence: TGCGCCAGCAGCCAAATCCCCGCGGCGGGCCGCACAGATACGCAGTATTTT.

To note about this clone: Other nucleotide sequences from this sample produce the same CDR3. This sequence joins TRBV9 and TRBJ2-3; D uncertain. This CDR3 has 12 amino acids. Germline loops: CDR1 SGDLS, CDR2 YYNGEE. Trimming took off 0 bases at V and 1 base at J, with 0 bases between the two ends. For the CDR3, the DNA is TGTGCCAGCAGCGTAGGCACAGATACGCAGTATTTT. It specifies CASSVGTDTQYF.